The rows below give T cell receptor beta chains drawn from one sample of a study of T cell responses to AZD1222 COVID-19 vaccine. Sequenced by immunoSEQ multiplex PCR; TCRdb stores in-frame clones only, minus some. The repertoire includes about 120,000 clones, around 90% of them detected once, and around 1% sits in the top ten. The sequenced sample was peripheral blood, obtained 28 days after the second AZD1222 dose. Receptors were obtained from an adult who received the AZD1222 COVID-19 vaccine. The CDR3 runs from the conserved cysteine through the conserved F or W. The D gene is left open where the match is weak. Not every row has a clone size; where given, it reads once, few, many or a size class.

J gene | V gene | CDR3 length | clone size | D gene | CDR3 protein | CDR3 DNA
TRBJ2-3 | TRBV6-6 | 14 | . | . | CASSYLARKDTQYF | TGTGCCAGCAGTTACCTGGCAAGGAAAGATACGCAGTATTTT
TRBJ2-1 | TRBV3-1/TRBV3-2 | 13 | . | . | CASSQDRGQGQFF | TGTGCCAGCAGCCAAGATCGCGGGCAGGGCCAGTTCTTC
TRBJ2-5 | TRBV6-5 | 13 | . | . | CASSYNDAGTQYF | TGTGCCAGCAGTTATAACGACGCGGGGACCCAGTACTTC
TRBJ1-2 | TRBV12-3/TRBV12-4 | 12 | . | . | CASSLTGNGYTF | TGTGCCAGCAGTCTAACAGGGAATGGCTACACCTTC
TRBJ1-1 | TRBV5-5 | 12 | . | . | CASSLGLTEAFF | TGTGCCAGCAGCTTGGGTCTCACTGAAGCTTTCTTT
TRBJ2-3 | TRBV23-1 | 15 | . | TRBD1 | CASSQGTGGTDTQYF | TGCGCCAGCAGTCAAGGTACAGGGGGGACAGATACGCAGTATTTT
TRBJ1-1 | TRBV9 | 16 | few | TRBD1 | CASSVGLGQDNTEAFF | TGTGCCAGCAGCGTAGGGTTGGGACAGGACAACACTGAAGCTTTCTTT
TRBJ1-2 | TRBV5-1 | 13 | . | . | CASSSGGALGYTF | TGCGCCAGCAGCTCTGGGGGGGCTCTTGGCTACACCTTC
TRBJ1-2 | TRBV3-1/TRBV3-2 | 12 | . | . | CASSQGRWGYTF | TGTGCCAGCAGCCAGGGGCGGTGGGGCTACACCTTC
TRBJ1-2 | TRBV30 | 12 | . | . | CAWSVRMYGYTF | TGTGCCTGGAGTGTAAGAATGTATGGCTACACCTTC